What follows are 2 T cell receptor beta chains derived from one specimen sequenced in a study of molecular identifiers for immune sequencing clone quantification. From the PCR reads, TCRdb called clonotypes with MiXCR, one entry per CDR3 protein. The sample has about half a million distinct CDR3 sequences; about 25% are singletons. The sample was naive CD8+ T cells from blood, with Jurkat cell RNA spiked in. Subset described: FACS-sorted CD8+CD4-CCR7+CD45RA+ naive T cells. The receptor source for this set is a human donor in good health. Some libraries in this study had Jurkat cell RNA spiked in.

The chain carries TRBV7-6 and TRBJ2-3; 8 bases map to TRBD2. Trimming cost V 1 base and J 3 bases; bases outside gene matches: 6. CDR1 SGHVS and CDR2 FNYEAQ come from the germline V gene. CDR3 length: 16 residues. For the CDR3, the DNA is TGTGCCAGCAGCTTAGAGGCGGGGGGCCTTACAGATACGCAGTATTTT. This gives the protein CASSLEAGGLTDTQYF.

This clonotype was seen ten or more times. The CDR3 here is CASSLEGTVFFENIQYF. CDR3 coding DNA: TGTGCCAGCAGCTTAGAAGGGACAGTCTTTTTCGAAAACATTCAGTACTTC. The chain carries TRBV7-2 and TRBJ2-4; 7 nucleotides agree with TRBD1. The length of the CDR3 is 17 residues. V lost 1 base and J lost 5; bases outside the gene matches: 11. CDR1 and CDR2 from the germline V gene are SGHTA and FQGNSA.